The entry below gives a single T cell receptor beta chain sequence along with its context. Its cognate antigen is unknown. These data are taken from a study of shared clonotypes between healthy human individuals. Points from the study as a whole: Clonotype sharing among the donors was expected to vary with sequencing depth. Only blood was sampled; tissue repertoires likely differ.

Only Caucasian adults living in Nashville, Tennessee made up the donor group. In the original processing: There were no quality scores in the junction-only immunoSEQ sequences, so filtering differed. Profiling relied on immunoSEQ multiplex PCR, and the TCRdb table lists in-frame clones only, not all of them. V and J calls and clone size follow that table, whereas D and trimming were derived from the DNA. The sample contains roughly 500,000 clones, approximately 80% of which appear only once. The CDR3 has 15 residues. Germline-derived CDR1 and CDR2 are MNHEY and SVGAGI. Trimming left V 2 bases short and J 4 bases short, with 13 bases between.

The specimen was PBMCs. The TCR originated in a woman aged 40 to 50 in good health. Some clones in this sample may be carry-over from other donors' samples. V usage is TRBV6-5 and J usage is TRBJ2-3; D might be TRBD2 (6 bases). CDR3 nucleotide sequence: TGTGCCAGCAGTTACGGGGCGGGAAGGGCAGATACGCAGTATTTT. Its translation: CASSYGAGRADTQYF.